This T cell receptor (beta chain) is from a study of T cell changes during pregnancy in multiple sclerosis. This CDR3 spans 15 amino acids. From germline, CDR1 is SGHNT and CDR2 YYREEE (reference sequence). Trimming took off 4 bases at V and 3 bases at J, with 16 bases between the two ends. Assay: immunoSEQ multiplex PCR; the TCRdb copy retains only in-frame clones and omits some. The data contain 60,000 or so clones, roughly 90% of them singletons. The source material was peripheral blood, sampled before pregnancy. V and J are TRBV5-4 and TRBJ1-2; D uncertain. The receptor comes from a female donor with multiple sclerosis, enrolled in a pregnancy study. CDR3 sequence (DNA): TGTGCCAGCAGCCCGACACCCGTGATAGACTATGGCTACACCTTC. Its protein is CASSPTPVIDYGYTF.